This T cell receptor beta chain was sequenced during a study of blood T cell repertoires in COVID-19. About the research overall: There were acute and convalescent COVID-19 samples, and they came from the United States, Italy and Spain.

Two negative PCRs, clearance, or symptom resolution were required of recovered Cohort 3 donors. TCRdb keeps only in-frame clones here, not all; method: immunoSEQ multiplex PCR. This table has 250,000 to 300,000 clones, just over 85% appearing once. There are 17 residues in the CDR3. V lost 2 bases, J lost 4 bases, and 23 bases lay in between. CDR1 is GTSNPN, CDR2 SVGIG, per germline (reference sequence). The receptor was isolated from a man younger than 30 who had recovered from COVID-19. Input material: PBMCs or T cells enriched from blood (not recorded which). V is TRBV30 and J is TRBJ1-1; no firm D call. In DNA, the CDR3 is TGTGCCTGGAGTACACTCCCCCTAACCTTAGACTCCACTGAAGCTTTCTTT. Translating gives CAWSTLPLTLDSTEAFF.